This TCR beta chain stems from a study of blood T cell repertoires in COVID-19. Study information: The United States, Italy and Spain supplied acute and convalescent COVID-19 samples. PBMCs, B-cell-depleted T cells, or T cells provided the cDNA or gDNA that made up the material.

Original methodology: Scientists estimated how many nucleated cells there were by amplifying reference gene primers. Only in-frame clones appear in the TCRdb table, and some are missing; sequencing was by immunoSEQ multiplex PCR. The DNA gave D and trimming, while V, J and clone size come from that table. Of some 400,000 clones listed, around 87% were seen once; the top ten hold over 2.5%. Unmatched junction bases numbered 10, after V lost 0 bases and J lost 6 bases. Germline assignment: CDR1 MGHRA and CDR2 YSYEKL. There are 16 residues in the CDR3. Sequencing was performed on peripheral blood. The chain employs TRBV4-1 and TRBJ1-2, with 7 bases identical to TRBD1. This clonotype was obtained from a human donor in a cohort sampled during active COVID-19. CDR3 in DNA: TGCGCCAGCAGCCAAGATATATGGCGACAGGGTGATGGCTACACCTTC. Translated, it gives CASSQDIWRQGDGYTF.